The rows below give T cell receptor beta chains drawn from one sample of a study of response to subunit inactivated influenza vaccine. TCRdb called the RT-PCR reads again in MiXCR, with one record for every CDR3 protein. The table has 250,000 to 350,000 distinct CDR3 sequences, 20% to 25% seen once. Source: PBMCs from blood, taken about 20 months after vaccination. All receptors come from a man between 50 and 70 years old who received an inactivated influenza vaccine. Each CDR3 is given with its conserved first and last residue. D genes are given only for firm matches. A row's size may be missing; if present it is once, few, many or a size class.

len,v_gene,j_gene,abundance,d_gene,CDR3aa,CDR3nt
13,TRBV7-7,TRBJ2-5,many,NA,CASSLEVLETQYF,TGTGCTAGCAGCTTAGAGGTTTTGGAGACCCAGTACTTC
15,TRBV4-3,TRBJ2-7,NA,TRBD2,CASSQGAAGGYEQYF,TGCGCCAGCAGCCAAGGGGCAGCGGGGGGGTACGAGCAGTACTTC
17,TRBV21-1,TRBJ1-5,NA,NA,CASWSLGQIYSNQPQHF,TGTGCCAGCTGGAGCCTAGGACAGATTTATAGCAATCAGCCCCAGCATTTT
14,TRBV5-1,TRBJ2-3,NA,NA,CASSLGTVTDTQYF,TGCGCCAGCAGCTTGGGGACAGTCACAGATACGCAGTATTTT
15,TRBV9,TRBJ1-3,many,NA,CASSKQPFSGNTIYF,TGTGCCAGCAGTAAACAGCCGTTCTCTGGAAACACCATATATTTT
14,TRBV7-9,TRBJ1-1,few,NA,CASSRYGMNTEAFF,TGTGCCAGCAGCCGTTACGGTATGAACACTGAAGCTTTCTTT
14,TRBV7-8,TRBJ1-2,few,NA,CASSLAQGMDGYTF,TGTGCCAGCAGCTTAGCCCAGGGAATGGACGGCTACACCTTC
16,TRBV6-5,TRBJ1-1,few,NA,CASSNYPRGRNTEAFF,TGTGCCAGCAGTAACTATCCCAGGGGTCGGAACACTGAAGCTTTCTTT
16,TRBV12-3/TRBV12-4,TRBJ2-7,many,TRBD2,CASSTRASGSMYEQYF,TGTGCCAGCAGCACCAGGGCTAGCGGTAGTATGTACGAGCAGTACTTC
13,TRBV10-3,TRBJ2-1,NA,TRBD1,CAITRGPYNEQFF,TGTGCCATCACTAGGGGGCCCTACAATGAGCAGTTCTTC
16,TRBV5-4,TRBJ1-4,NA,NA,CASSLEKGGIREKLFF,TGTGCCAGCAGCTTGGAGAAGGGCGGAATTAGGGAAAAACTGTTTTTT
12,TRBV29-1,TRBJ1-4,NA,NA,CSAGTLDEKLFF,TGCAGCGCCGGGACGCTGGATGAAAAACTGTTTTTT
18,TRBV7-8,TRBJ2-7,NA,TRBD1,CASSPPGTGIGFSYEQYF,TGTGCCAGCAGCCCGCCCGGGACAGGTATTGGGTTCTCCTACGAGCAGTACTTC
14,TRBV5-1,TRBJ1-4,few,NA,CASHLGQTNEKLFF,TGCGCCAGCCACCTGGGACAAACTAATGAAAAACTGTTTTTT
14,TRBV7-2,TRBJ2-1,NA,TRBD1,CASSSATGSNEQFF,TGTGCCAGCAGCTCAGCGACAGGGTCAAATGAGCAGTTCTTC
13,TRBV7-8,TRBJ2-2,few,NA,CANAIRGNGELFF,TGTGCCAACGCGATCCGGGGAAACGGGGAGCTGTTTTTT
13,TRBV5-6,TRBJ1-1,NA,TRBD1,CASRVRDRVEAFF,TGTGCCAGCAGGGTCCGGGACAGGGTTGAAGCTTTCTTT
14,TRBV11-1,TRBJ1-2,many,NA,CASSSDGHSYGYTF,TGTGCCAGCAGCTCGGACGGGCACTCTTATGGCTACACCTTC
13,TRBV6-2/TRBV6-3,TRBJ2-4,once,NA,CASSYGGLNIQYF,TGTGCCAGCAGTTACGGCGGATTGAACATTCAGTACTTC
14,TRBV29-1,TRBJ2-5,few,NA,CSVVLTGGQETQYF,TGCAGCGTTGTCCTAACAGGAGGCCAAGAGACCCAGTACTTC
15,TRBV7-3,TRBJ1-6,NA,NA,CASSLTGLYNSPLHF,TGTGCCAGCAGCTTAACGGGGCTTTATAATTCACCCCTCCACTTT
16,TRBV12-3/TRBV12-4,TRBJ2-2,NA,TRBD1,CASSPGGTGVPGELFF,TGTGCCAGCAGTCCAGGGGGGACAGGTGTCCCCGGGGAGCTGTTTTTT
18,TRBV7-6,TRBJ1-4,NA,NA,CASSLVGGNNIRDEKLFF,TGTGCCAGCAGCTTAGTTGGTGGGAATAACATTCGGGATGAAAAACTGTTTTTT
14,TRBV5-1,TRBJ1-2,NA,NA,CASSSRTARYGYTF,TGCGCCAGCAGCTCTAGGACAGCGCGCTATGGCTACACCTTC
15,TRBV15,TRBJ2-3,NA,TRBD2,CATSRTSGSTDTQYF,TGTGCCACCAGCAGAACTAGCGGAAGCACAGATACGCAGTATTTT
14,TRBV11-2,TRBJ2-2,NA,TRBD2,CASSSVRGTGELFF,TGTGCCAGCAGCTCCGTGCGGGGGACCGGGGAGCTGTTTTTT
12,TRBV29-1,TRBJ2-5,few,NA,CSVGDSFSTQYF,TGCAGCGTTGGTGACAGCTTCTCGACCCAGTACTTC
14,TRBV4-2,TRBJ1-1,many,NA,CASSQVSRNTEAFF,TGTGCCAGCAGCCAAGTGTCCAGGAACACTGAAGCTTTCTTT
13,TRBV11-2,TRBJ2-5,NA,NA,CASSLDLGETQYF,TGTGCCAGCAGCTTAGATCTGGGGGAGACCCAGTACTTC
13,TRBV10-3,TRBJ1-5,few,NA,CAISESNNQPQHF,TGTGCCATCAGTGAGTCGAATAATCAGCCCCAGCATTTT
15,TRBV7-9,TRBJ2-1,NA,TRBD2,CATSRERESYNEQFF,TGTGCCACCAGCCGGGAGCGGGAATCCTACAATGAGCAGTTCTTC